This T cell receptor beta chain appears in the sequencing data of a study of blood T cells in healthy people across ages. Together with a sample-barcoded 5' primer, a J-beta primer mix was included in a second PCR lasting roughly 6 to 12 cycles. MiXCR, applied by TCRdb to the 5' RACE reads, yields one record per CDR3 protein. This repertoire shows about 2 million distinct CDR3 sequences, around half found once; its top ten account for approximately 2%. As to this clonotype: Its matching antigen is unknown.

Germline-derived CDR1 and CDR2 are SGHRS and YFSETQ. CDR3 size: 15 residues. Trimming removed 4 bases from V and 8 bases from J; junction bases left unmatched: 9. Broader study findings: Higher diversity and more naive CD4+ cells were features of long-lived donors, compared to aged donors.

Sequenced sample: blood. The chain joins TRBV5-1 to TRBJ2-1; 10 bases are shared with TRBD1. The receptor was derived from a woman aged 35 to 49 in good health. Here the CDR3 reads CASSLGDRGYDEQFF. CDR3 DNA sequence: TGCGCCAGCAGCCTAGGGGACAGGGGATACGATGAGCAGTTCTTC.